The source of this TCR beta chain is a study of T cell responses to AZD1222 COVID-19 vaccine. Findings and caveats of the study: Seropositive at baseline were only five or six AZD1222 recipients. Repertoires in all cases were sampled only once the peak T cell response had passed.

The sample holds a few counts of this clone. As yet, its antigen is unknown. Assay: immunoSEQ multiplex PCR; the TCRdb copy retains only in-frame clones and omits some. This sample has around 52,000 clones, with around 85% found just once. The germline CDR1 and CDR2 sequences are LGHDT and YNNKEL (reference sequence). After removal of 7 bases from V and 4 bases from J, the junction contained 7 bases not matched to a gene. This CDR3 has 14 residues. The sequences come from peripheral blood, collected on day 0 of AZD1222 vaccination. This chain joins TRBV3-1 (or the pseudogene TRBV3-2) and TRBJ2-7, with TRBD2 matching 10 bases. The receptor's source is an adult in good health. The CDR3 DNA sequence: TGTGCCAGCACGAAGCGGGAGGGGTTGTACGAGCAGTACTTC. Translated: CASTKREGLYEQYF.